What follows is one T cell receptor beta chain and its context. The method was immunoSEQ multiplex PCR; TCRdb's version includes in-frame clones alone and lacks a portion of them. The table records about 710,000 clones, around 87% of them present only once. These data originate in a study of shared T cell receptors in the human thymus. The germline V gene has CDR1 SGHRS and CDR2 YFSETQ. The CDR3 runs to 13 residues. V was pared by 4 bases and J by 6 bases, with 14 bases between. A further study also used this sample, focusing on human thymus T cells.

This TCR was recovered from a boy under two years old with a congenital heart defect. The sample was thymocytes. The chain links TRBV5-1 to TRBJ2-7, with TRBD1 as a possible D gene (5 bases). The CDR3 spells CASSPTTVSEQYF. Here the CDR3 DNA reads TGCGCCAGCAGCCCGACGACAGTTAGCGAGCAGTACTTC.